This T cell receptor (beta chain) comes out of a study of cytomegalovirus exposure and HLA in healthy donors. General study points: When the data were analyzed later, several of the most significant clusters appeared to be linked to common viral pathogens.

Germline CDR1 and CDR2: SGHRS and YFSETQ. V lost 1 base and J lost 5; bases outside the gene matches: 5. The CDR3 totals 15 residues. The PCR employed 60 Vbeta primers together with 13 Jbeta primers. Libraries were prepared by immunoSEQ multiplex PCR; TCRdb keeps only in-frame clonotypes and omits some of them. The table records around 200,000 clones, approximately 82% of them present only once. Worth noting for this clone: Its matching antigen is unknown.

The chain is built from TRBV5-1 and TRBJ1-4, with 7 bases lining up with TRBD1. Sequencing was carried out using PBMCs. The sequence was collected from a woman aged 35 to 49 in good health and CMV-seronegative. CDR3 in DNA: TGCGCCAGCAGCTTGTACGGGACAGACAATGAAAAACTGTTTTTT. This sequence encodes CASSLYGTDNEKLFF.